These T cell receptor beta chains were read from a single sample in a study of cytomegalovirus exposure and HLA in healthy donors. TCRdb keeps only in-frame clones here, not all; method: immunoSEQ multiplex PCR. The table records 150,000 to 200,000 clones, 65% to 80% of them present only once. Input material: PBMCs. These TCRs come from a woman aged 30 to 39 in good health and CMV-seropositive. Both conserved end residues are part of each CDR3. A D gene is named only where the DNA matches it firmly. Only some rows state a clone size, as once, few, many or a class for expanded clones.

cdr3_aa: CSSEAIENTEAFF
cdr3_nt: TGCAGCTCTGAGGCCATTGAGAACACTGAAGCTTTCTTT
d_call: -
clone_size: -
j_call: TRBJ1-1
v_call: TRBV29-1

cdr3_aa: CASSPGTGVGNTIYF
cdr3_nt: TGTGCCAGCAGCCCGGGGACAGGGGTCGGAAACACCATATATTTT
d_call: TRBD1
clone_size: -
j_call: TRBJ1-3
v_call: TRBV5-6

cdr3_aa: CASSLEWDSDGYTF
cdr3_nt: TGTGCCAGCAGCTTAGAGTGGGACAGCGATGGCTACACCTTC
d_call: TRBD1
clone_size: -
j_call: TRBJ1-2
v_call: TRBV7-8

cdr3_aa: CASRAPGQGIYEQYF
cdr3_nt: TGTGCCAGCCGAGCGCCGGGACAGGGGATTTACGAGCAGTACTTC
d_call: TRBD1
clone_size: -
j_call: TRBJ2-7
v_call: TRBV18

cdr3_aa: CASSLATEYNEQFF
cdr3_nt: TGCGCCAGCAGCTTGGCCACAGAGTACAATGAGCAGTTCTTC
d_call: -
clone_size: once
j_call: TRBJ2-1
v_call: TRBV5-1

cdr3_aa: CASSLGGQLYGYTF
cdr3_nt: TGTGCCAGCAGTCTAGGGGGACAGCTTTATGGCTACACCTTC
d_call: TRBD1
clone_size: -
j_call: TRBJ1-2
v_call: TRBV28

cdr3_aa: CASSQTGHTGELFF
cdr3_nt: TGTGCCAGCAGCCAGACAGGTCACACCGGGGAGCTGTTTTTT
d_call: -
clone_size: -
j_call: TRBJ2-2
v_call: TRBV7-9

cdr3_aa: CASSLAILRSGGGTGELFF
cdr3_nt: TGCGCCAGCAGCTTGGCCATCTTACGAAGCGGGGGAGGCACCGGGGAGCTGTTTTTT
d_call: TRBD2
clone_size: -
j_call: TRBJ2-2
v_call: TRBV5-1

cdr3_aa: CASTQGSPSYEQYF
cdr3_nt: TGTGCCAGCACCCAGGGCAGTCCTTCCTACGAGCAGTACTTC
d_call: -
clone_size: few
j_call: TRBJ2-7
v_call: TRBV5-6

cdr3_aa: CASSEAGREAFF
cdr3_nt: TGCGCCAGCAGTGAGGCAGGCAGGGAAGCTTTCTTT
d_call: -
clone_size: -
j_call: TRBJ1-1
v_call: TRBV10-1

cdr3_aa: CASSQEARTNHLNTGELFF
cdr3_nt: TGTGCCAGCAGCCAAGAGGCTCGGACTAATCACTTGAACACCGGGGAGCTGTTTTTT
d_call: -
clone_size: once
j_call: TRBJ2-2
v_call: TRBV4-2

cdr3_aa: CASSQEEVGGYTF
cdr3_nt: TGTGCCAGCAGCCAAGAGGAGGTTGGTGGCTACACCTTC
d_call: -
clone_size: -
j_call: TRBJ1-2
v_call: TRBV4-2

cdr3_aa: CATEERPEGETQYF
cdr3_nt: TGTGCCACGGAGGAGAGGCCTGAGGGAGAGACCCAGTACTTC
d_call: -
clone_size: -
j_call: TRBJ2-5
v_call: TRBV7-9

cdr3_aa: CASSVSDSTLYGYTF
cdr3_nt: TGTGCCAGCAGCGTGTCCGATAGTACTCTATATGGCTACACCTTC
d_call: -
clone_size: once
j_call: TRBJ1-2
v_call: TRBV9

cdr3_aa: CASSLEGGRNTMSQFF
cdr3_nt: TGTGCCAGCAGCTTAGAGGGCGGGAGGAACACAATGAGTCAGTTCTTC
d_call: TRBD2
clone_size: -
j_call: TRBJ2-1
v_call: TRBV7-6

cdr3_aa: CASSHATGTAETQYF
cdr3_nt: TGCGCCAGCAGCCACGCGACAGGGACGGCAGAGACCCAGTACTTC
d_call: TRBD1
clone_size: few
j_call: TRBJ2-5
v_call: TRBV4-1

cdr3_aa: CASSQDFGQSNQPQHF
cdr3_nt: TGCGCCAGCAGCCAAGATTTTGGGCAGAGCAATCAGCCCCAGCATTTT
d_call: -
clone_size: -
j_call: TRBJ1-5
v_call: TRBV4-3

cdr3_aa: CASSPLASYEQYF
cdr3_nt: TGCGCCAGCAGCCCCCTTGCGAGCTACGAGCAGTACTTC
d_call: -
clone_size: -
j_call: TRBJ2-7
v_call: TRBV5-1

cdr3_aa: CASSYVQGANNEQFF
cdr3_nt: TGTGCCAGCAGTTACGTCCAGGGGGCCAACAATGAGCAGTTCTTC
d_call: TRBD1
clone_size: -
j_call: TRBJ2-1
v_call: TRBV6-6

cdr3_aa: CASSVELAGGHEQFF
cdr3_nt: TGTGCCAGCAGCGTAGAATTAGCGGGGGGGCATGAGCAGTTCTTC
d_call: TRBD2
clone_size: -
j_call: TRBJ2-1
v_call: TRBV9

cdr3_aa: CASSLDRPPYNEQFF
cdr3_nt: TGTGCCAGCAGCTTAGACAGGCCCCCCTACAATGAGCAGTTCTTC
d_call: -
clone_size: -
j_call: TRBJ2-1
v_call: TRBV11-2

cdr3_aa: CASSPDSYGYTF
cdr3_nt: TGTGCCAGCAGCCCAGACAGCTATGGCTACACCTTC
d_call: -
clone_size: -
j_call: TRBJ1-2
v_call: TRBV5-4

cdr3_aa: CASGAGTKNTGELFF
cdr3_nt: TGTGCCAGCGGAGCCGGGACTAAGAACACCGGGGAGCTGTTTTTT
d_call: TRBD2
clone_size: -
j_call: TRBJ2-2
v_call: TRBV9

cdr3_aa: CASRMTSAFVTDTQYF
cdr3_nt: TGTGCCAGCAGAATGACTAGCGCCTTTGTAACAGATACGCAGTATTTT
d_call: TRBD2
clone_size: few
j_call: TRBJ2-3
v_call: TRBV11-3

cdr3_aa: CASSAGQPSGKLFF
cdr3_nt: TGTGCCAGCAGTGCGGGACAGCCATCAGGAAAACTGTTTTTT
d_call: TRBD1
clone_size: -
j_call: TRBJ1-4
v_call: TRBV6-6

cdr3_aa: CASSPLLAESTGELFF
cdr3_nt: TGTGCCAGCTCACCCTTACTAGCGGAGAGCACCGGGGAGCTGTTTTTT
d_call: TRBD2
clone_size: -
j_call: TRBJ2-2
v_call: TRBV18

cdr3_aa: CASSTRPRVGNTIYF
cdr3_nt: TGTGCCAGCAGTACTCGACCACGGGTTGGAAACACCATATATTTT
d_call: -
clone_size: -
j_call: TRBJ1-3
v_call: TRBV6-5

cdr3_aa: CASSSGLQETQYF
cdr3_nt: TGCGCCAGCAGCTCGGGACTTCAAGAGACCCAGTACTTC
d_call: -
clone_size: few
j_call: TRBJ2-5
v_call: TRBV5-1

cdr3_aa: CASSPGQGNEKLFF
cdr3_nt: TGTGCCAGCAGCCCGGGACAGGGAAATGAAAAACTGTTTTTT
d_call: TRBD1
clone_size: few
j_call: TRBJ1-4
v_call: TRBV9

cdr3_aa: CASSDPAGGENIQYF
cdr3_nt: TGTGCCAGCAGTGACCCAGCAGGGGGCGAAAACATTCAGTACTTC
d_call: TRBD1
clone_size: few
j_call: TRBJ2-4
v_call: TRBV25-1

cdr3_aa: CATSRERGGLYGYTF
cdr3_nt: TGTGCCACCAGCAGAGAAAGGGGGGGGCTATATGGCTACACCTTC
d_call: -
clone_size: few
j_call: TRBJ1-2
v_call: TRBV15

cdr3_aa: CASSPEQGAQYEQYF
cdr3_nt: TGTGCCAGCTCACCCGAGCAGGGGGCGCAATACGAGCAGTACTTC
d_call: TRBD1
clone_size: -
j_call: TRBJ2-7
v_call: TRBV18

cdr3_aa: CASSRRPSGGTDTQYF
cdr3_nt: TGTGCCAGCAGCAGGAGGCCCAGTGGGGGCACAGATACGCAGTATTTT
d_call: -
clone_size: -
j_call: TRBJ2-3
v_call: TRBV7-2

cdr3_aa: CASSQGGVGTEAFF
cdr3_nt: TGTGCCAGCAGCCAAGGGGGGGTGGGCACTGAAGCTTTCTTT
d_call: -
clone_size: few
j_call: TRBJ1-1
v_call: TRBV11-3

cdr3_aa: CASSGSGSTEAFF
cdr3_nt: TGCGCCAGCAGCGGATCAGGATCGACTGAAGCTTTCTTT
d_call: -
clone_size: once
j_call: TRBJ1-1
v_call: TRBV4-1

cdr3_aa: CASSLALGRSADTQYF
cdr3_nt: TGCGCCAGCAGCTTGGCCTTGGGTAGGAGTGCGGATACGCAGTATTTT
d_call: -
clone_size: -
j_call: TRBJ2-3
v_call: TRBV5-1

cdr3_aa: CASSQGTLTRYEKLFF
cdr3_nt: TGCGCCAGCAGCCAAGGGACTCTTACTCGCTATGAAAAACTGTTTTTT
d_call: -
clone_size: few
j_call: TRBJ1-4
v_call: TRBV4-3

cdr3_aa: CASRGQTTGEQYF
cdr3_nt: TGCGCCAGCAGAGGACAGACCACTGGGGAGCAGTACTTC
d_call: -
clone_size: -
j_call: TRBJ2-7
v_call: TRBV10-2

cdr3_aa: CASSLLGQGNQPQHF
cdr3_nt: TGTGCCAGCAGCTTATTAGGGCAGGGGAATCAGCCCCAGCATTTT
d_call: -
clone_size: -
j_call: TRBJ1-5
v_call: TRBV5-6

cdr3_aa: CASSARLGYEQYF
cdr3_nt: TGTGCCAGCAGCGCCCGACTAGGCTACGAGCAGTACTTC
d_call: -
clone_size: once
j_call: TRBJ2-7
v_call: TRBV7-9

cdr3_aa: CASSQAFERVGNTIYF
cdr3_nt: TGCGCCAGCAGCCAGGCTTTTGAGAGGGTCGGAAACACCATATATTTT
d_call: -
clone_size: -
j_call: TRBJ1-3
v_call: TRBV4-1

cdr3_aa: CASSPLAGGTDTQYF
cdr3_nt: TGTGCCAGCAGTCCTCTTGCCGGGGGTACAGATACGCAGTATTTT
d_call: -
clone_size: -
j_call: TRBJ2-3
v_call: TRBV27

cdr3_aa: CASSSQEQSNTEAFF
cdr3_nt: TGTGCCAGCAGCTCTCAGGAACAGTCGAACACTGAAGCTTTCTTT
d_call: -
clone_size: -
j_call: TRBJ1-1
v_call: TRBV9

cdr3_aa: CASSLNPLGPEAFF
cdr3_nt: TGTGCCAGCAGCTTAAACCCGTTGGGGCCTGAAGCTTTCTTT
d_call: -
clone_size: -
j_call: TRBJ1-1
v_call: TRBV7-2

cdr3_aa: CASIPPNDGGGTYEQYF
cdr3_nt: TGTGCCAGTATTCCGCCGAATGATGGCGGGGGAACCTACGAGCAGTACTTC
d_call: TRBD2
clone_size: -
j_call: TRBJ2-7
v_call: TRBV19

cdr3_aa: CASSKDPGLGSYEQYF
cdr3_nt: TGTGCCAGCAGTAAAGACCCCGGACTAGGCTCCTACGAGCAGTACTTC
d_call: TRBD2
clone_size: -
j_call: TRBJ2-7
v_call: TRBV6-1

cdr3_aa: CASSLPLPPSLDEKLFF
cdr3_nt: TGTGCCAGCAGCTTACCACTACCGCCCTCTTTGGATGAAAAACTGTTTTTT
d_call: -
clone_size: -
j_call: TRBJ1-4
v_call: TRBV11-2

cdr3_aa: CASSQDVGEDEKLFF
cdr3_nt: TGCGCCAGCAGCCAAGATGTAGGTGAGGATGAAAAACTGTTTTTT
d_call: -
clone_size: -
j_call: TRBJ1-4
v_call: TRBV4-3

cdr3_aa: CSALPRGDYEQYF
cdr3_nt: TGCAGCGCTCTTCCCCGGGGGGACTACGAGCAGTACTTC
d_call: TRBD2
clone_size: -
j_call: TRBJ2-7
v_call: TRBV29-1

cdr3_aa: CASSVASGGFSYEQYF
cdr3_nt: TGTGCCAGCAGCGTAGCTAGCGGGGGATTTTCCTACGAGCAGTACTTC
d_call: TRBD2
clone_size: -
j_call: TRBJ2-7
v_call: TRBV9

cdr3_aa: CSAWQVTEAFF
cdr3_nt: TGCAGTGCTTGGCAGGTCACTGAAGCTTTCTTT
d_call: -
clone_size: -
j_call: TRBJ1-1
v_call: TRBV20-1

cdr3_aa: CASSLDPGGTAYEQYF
cdr3_nt: TGCGCCAGCAGCTTGGACCCAGGGGGCACCGCCTACGAGCAGTACTTC
d_call: TRBD1
clone_size: -
j_call: TRBJ2-7
v_call: TRBV5-1

cdr3_aa: CASSQVGLVTDTQYF
cdr3_nt: TGCGCCAGCAGCCAAGTTGGACTTGTCACAGATACGCAGTATTTT
d_call: -
clone_size: -
j_call: TRBJ2-3
v_call: TRBV4-1

cdr3_aa: CASSPTAGDRVTQYF
cdr3_nt: TGTGCCAGCTCACCAACAGCAGGGGATCGTGTTACGCAGTATTTT
d_call: -
clone_size: -
j_call: TRBJ2-3
v_call: TRBV18

cdr3_aa: CAWERDFNQPQHF
cdr3_nt: TGTGCCTGGGAACGGGACTTCAATCAGCCCCAGCATTTT
d_call: -
clone_size: -
j_call: TRBJ1-5
v_call: TRBV30

cdr3_aa: CASSQDRGQGLNTQYF
cdr3_nt: TGCGCCAGCAGCCAAGATCGGGGACAGGGTTTGAATACGCAGTATTTT
d_call: TRBD1
clone_size: -
j_call: TRBJ2-3
v_call: TRBV4-3